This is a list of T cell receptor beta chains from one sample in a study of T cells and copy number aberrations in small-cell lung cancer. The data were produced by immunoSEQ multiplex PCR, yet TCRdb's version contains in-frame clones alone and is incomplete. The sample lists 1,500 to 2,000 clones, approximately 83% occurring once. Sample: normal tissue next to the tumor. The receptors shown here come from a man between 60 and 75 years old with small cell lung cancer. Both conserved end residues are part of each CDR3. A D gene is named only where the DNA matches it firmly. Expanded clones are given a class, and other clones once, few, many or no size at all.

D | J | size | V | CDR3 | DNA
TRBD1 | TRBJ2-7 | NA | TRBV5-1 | CASSLAAGGLYEQYF | TGCGCCAGCAGCTTGGCCGCAGGGGGTTTATACGAGCAGTACTTC
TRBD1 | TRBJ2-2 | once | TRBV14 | CASSQDLGQGLPGELFF | TGTGCCAGCAGCCAAGATCTGGGACAGGGTCTACCCGGGGAGCTGTTTTTT
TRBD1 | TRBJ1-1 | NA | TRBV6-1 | CASLNSNRGGSLAFF | TGTGCCAGTCTAAACTCTAACAGGGGTGGCTCCTTGGCTTTCTTT
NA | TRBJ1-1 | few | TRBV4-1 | CASSQDRYRVNTEAFF | TGCGCCAGCAGCCAAGACCGTTACAGGGTAAACACTGAAGCTTTCTTT
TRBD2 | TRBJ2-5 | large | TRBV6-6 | CASSYGAGGETQYF | TGTGCCAGCAGTTACGGGGCGGGAGGGGAGACCCAGTACTTC
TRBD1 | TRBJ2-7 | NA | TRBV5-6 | CASSSGTGANSYEQYF | TGTGCCAGCAGCTCAGGGACAGGGGCCAACTCCTACGAGCAGTACTTC
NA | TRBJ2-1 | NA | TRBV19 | CASSPGTYNEQFF | TGTGCCAGTAGTCCTGGGACCTACAATGAGCAGTTCTTC
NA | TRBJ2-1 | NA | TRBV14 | CASSQETLEIEQFF | TGTGCCAGCAGCCAAGAAACCCTGGAGATCGAGCAGTTCTTC
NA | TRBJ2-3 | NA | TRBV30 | CAWTGQGGGLKYF | TGTGCCTGGACTGGACAGGGCGGGGGCCTGAAGTATTTT
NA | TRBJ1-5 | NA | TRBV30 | CATPPVGWPQHF | TGTGCCACCCCACCAGTCGGGTGGCCCCAGCATTTT
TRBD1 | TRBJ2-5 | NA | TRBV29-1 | CSVGGGGQGSETQYF | TGCAGCGTTGGAGGGGGGGGACAGGGCAGCGAGACCCAGTACTTC
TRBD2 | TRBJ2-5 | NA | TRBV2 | CASSGLAGEETQYF | TGTGCCAGCAGTGGACTAGCGGGGGAAGAGACCCAGTACTTC
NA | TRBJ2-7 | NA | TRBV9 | CASSLRDGAPYEQYF | TGTGCCAGCAGCCTCCGGGACGGAGCCCCCTACGAGCAGTACTTC
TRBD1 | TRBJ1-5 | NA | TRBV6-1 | CASSEALYRGDNQPQHF | TGTGCCAGCAGTGAAGCGTTATACAGGGGAGACAATCAGCCCCAGCATTTT
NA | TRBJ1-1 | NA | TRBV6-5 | CASSSRTGSTEAFF | TGTGCCAGCAGCTCCCGTACAGGCAGCACTGAAGCTTTCTTT
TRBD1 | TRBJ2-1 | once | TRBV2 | CASSESQRQGYNEQFF | TGTGCCAGCAGTGAAAGTCAAAGACAGGGCTACAATGAGCAGTTCTTC
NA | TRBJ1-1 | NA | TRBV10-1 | CASSELGSTEAFF | TGCGCCAGCAGTGAGCTTGGTTCCACTGAAGCTTTCTTT
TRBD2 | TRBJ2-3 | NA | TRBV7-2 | CASSYSGGGSDTQYF | TGTGCCAGCAGCTATAGCGGGGGGGGTTCAGATACGCAGTATTTT
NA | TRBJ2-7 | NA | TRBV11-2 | CASSLSRVEQYF | TGTGCCAGCAGCTTAAGTAGGGTTGAGCAGTACTTC
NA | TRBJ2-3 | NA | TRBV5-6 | CASSLDADTQYF | TGTGCCAGCAGCTTGGATGCAGATACGCAGTATTTT
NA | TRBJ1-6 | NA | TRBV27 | CASSSEQSQASPLHF | TGTGCCAGCAGTTCCGAACAATCCCAGGCCTCACCCCTCCACTTT
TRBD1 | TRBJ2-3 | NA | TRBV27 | CASSLLGTAYSTDTQYF | TGTGCCAGCAGTTTATTGGGGACAGCCTATAGCACAGATACGCAGTATTTT
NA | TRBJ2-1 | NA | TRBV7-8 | CASSSSFGNEQFF | TGTGCCAGCAGCAGCTCGTTCGGGAATGAGCAGTTCTTC
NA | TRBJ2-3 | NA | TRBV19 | CASSISQQPSDTQYF | TGTGCCAGTAGTATCAGCCAGCAACCCTCTGATACGCAGTATTTT
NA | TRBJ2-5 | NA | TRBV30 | CAWSVTGKETQYF | TGTGCCTGGAGTGTCACCGGGAAAGAGACCCAGTACTTC
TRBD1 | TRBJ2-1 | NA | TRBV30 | CAWSRQGQRNEQFF | TGTGCCTGGAGCCGCCAGGGACAGCGAAATGAGCAGTTCTTC
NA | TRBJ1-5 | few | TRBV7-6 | CASSPTESGFQHF | TGTGCCAGCAGCCCTACCGAATCGGGGTTCCAGCATTTT
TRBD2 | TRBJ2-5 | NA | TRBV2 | CASSEAIAGGKTQYF | TGTGCCAGCAGTGAAGCTATAGCGGGAGGGAAGACCCAGTACTTC
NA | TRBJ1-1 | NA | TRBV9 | CASSTPGLNTEAFF | TGTGCCAGCAGCACGCCGGGGCTGAACACTGAAGCTTTCTTT
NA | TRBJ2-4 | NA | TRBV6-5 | CASSYSDGTNIQYF | TGTGCCAGCAGTTATTCCGACGGGACAAACATTCAGTACTTC
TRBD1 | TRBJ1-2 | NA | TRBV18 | CASSPTQGEGYTF | TGTGCCAGCTCACCAACACAGGGGGAAGGCTACACCTTC
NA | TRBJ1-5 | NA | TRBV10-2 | CASSEGRGGQPQHF | TGCGCCAGCAGTGAGGGACGCGGCGGGCAGCCCCAGCATTTT
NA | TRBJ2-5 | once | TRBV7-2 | CASSLELTETQYF | TGTGCCAGCAGCTTGGAACTAACGGAGACCCAGTACTTC
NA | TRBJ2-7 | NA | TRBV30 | CAWSGRWWFHEQYF | TGTGCCTGGTCGGGACGGTGGTGGTTCCACGAGCAGTACTTC
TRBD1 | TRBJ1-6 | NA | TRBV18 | CASSPGTGAHSPLHF | TGTGCCAGCTCACCCGGGACAGGGGCTCATTCACCCCTCCACTTT
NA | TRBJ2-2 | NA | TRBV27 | CASSIPNTGELFF | TGTGCCAGCAGTATCCCAAACACCGGGGAGCTGTTTTTT
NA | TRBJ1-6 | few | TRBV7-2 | CASSQTVNSPLHF | TGTGCCAGCAGCCAGACAGTTAATTCACCCCTCCACTTT
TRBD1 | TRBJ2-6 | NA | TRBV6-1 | CASSMTGSGANVLTF | TGTGCCAGCAGTATGACAGGGAGTGGGGCCAACGTCCTGACTTTC
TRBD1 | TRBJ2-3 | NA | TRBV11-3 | CASSLDGGQETDTQYF | TGTGCCAGCAGCCTAGATGGGGGACAGGAGACAGATACGCAGTATTTT
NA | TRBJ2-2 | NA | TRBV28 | CATHFPNTGELFF | TGTGCCACCCACTTTCCGAACACCGGGGAGCTGTTTTTT
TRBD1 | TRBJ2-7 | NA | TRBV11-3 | CASSHRDRGHEQYF | TGTGCCAGCAGCCACCGGGACAGGGGCCACGAGCAGTACTTC
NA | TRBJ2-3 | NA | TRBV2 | CASTLDGPQGDTQYF | TGTGCCAGCACTTTGGACGGGCCACAGGGAGATACGCAGTATTTT
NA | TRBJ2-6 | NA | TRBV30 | CAWLERGANVLTF | TGTGCCTGGCTAGAGAGGGGGGCCAACGTCCTGACTTTC
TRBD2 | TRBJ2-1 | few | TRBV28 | CASSLFYSSGGFYNEQFF | TGTGCCAGCAGTTTATTTTACTCGTCGGGAGGGTTCTACAATGAGCAGTTCTTC
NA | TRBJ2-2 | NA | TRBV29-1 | CSVDPNSGELFF | TGCAGCGTGGACCCCAACTCCGGGGAGCTGTTTTTT
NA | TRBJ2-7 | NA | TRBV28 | CASNLQGSYEQYF | TGTGCCAGCAACTTACAGGGATCCTACGAGCAGTACTTC
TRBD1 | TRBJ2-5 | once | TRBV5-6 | CASSYRQGDTQYF | TGTGCCAGCAGCTATAGACAGGGTGATACCCAGTACTTC
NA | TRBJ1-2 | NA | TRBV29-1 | CSIGEGSADGYTF | TGCAGCATCGGTGAGGGGTCGGCAGATGGCTACACCTTC
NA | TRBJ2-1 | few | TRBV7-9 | CASTAGRALPFYDEQFF | TGTGCCAGCACCGCGGGGCGGGCCCTCCCCTTTTATGATGAGCAGTTCTTC
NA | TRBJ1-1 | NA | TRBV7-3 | CASSRQLGTEAFF | TGTGCCAGCAGCCGCCAGCTGGGCACTGAAGCTTTCTTT